Below, 11 T cell receptor beta chains from the same sample are listed, as sequenced in a study of blood T cell repertoires in COVID-19. Assay used: immunoSEQ multiplex PCR; TCRdb lists only in-frame clones, some missing. Of about 250,000 clones listed, approximately 90% are singletons. Sequencing was done on a sample of PBMCs or T cells enriched from blood (not recorded which). The receptors were gathered from a woman between 18 and 29 years old who had recovered from COVID-19.

This chain connects TRBV5-5 to TRBJ2-3; D might be TRBD1 (5 bases). V was cut by 3 bases and J by 2 bases, with 13 bases left in between. The germline CDR1 and CDR2 sequences are SGHKS and YYEKEE (reference sequence). The CDR3 runs 15 residues. The CDR3 here is CASSSGPGNTDTQYF. The DNA of the CDR3 is TGTGCCAGCAGCTCCGGGCCAGGGAACACAGATACGCAGTATTTT.

V and J are TRBV12-3 or TRBV12-4 and TRBJ1-2; D remains ambiguous. This CDR3 region has 13 residues. Trimming left V 3 bases short and J 5 bases short, with 10 bases between. The CDR3: CASSFQAEYGYTF. CDR3 bases: TGTGCCAGCAGTTTCCAGGCCGAGTATGGCTACACCTTC.

This clone was seen only once. The rearrangement links TRBV7-6 to TRBJ2-1; 7 nucleotides line up with TRBD2. Per the germline V gene, CDR1 is SGHVS and CDR2 is FNYEAQ. The V gene end was trimmed by 3 bases and the J gene end by 0 bases; junction bases not matched to a gene: 5. The CDR3 sequence is 16 residues long. The CDR3 is CASSLRGSSSYNEQFF. CDR3 coding DNA: TGTGCCAGCAGCTTGCGGGGGTCGAGCTCCTACAATGAGCAGTTCTTC.

The chain combines TRBV27 with TRBJ2-1; a weak D match, TRBD1 (6 bases). Germline V gene lookup returns CDR1 MNHEY and CDR2 SMNVEV (reference sequence). The ends were cut back, 6 bases at V and 6 bases at J, with 24 bases in the middle. This CDR3 contains 17 residues. The CDR3 here is CASSYLVFAGALNEQFF. For the CDR3, the DNA is TGTGCCAGCAGCTATTTAGTGTTTGCAGGGGCGCTCAATGAGCAGTTCTTC.

This chain uses TRBV12-3 or TRBV12-4 with TRBJ1-5; no clear D gene. V dropped 2 bases and J dropped 1 base, with 3 bases sitting between them. The CDR3 covers 13 residues. CDR3 nucleotide sequence: TGTGCCAGCAGTTTAAGCAGCAATCAGCCCCAGCATTTT. This translates into CASSLSSNQPQHF.

V and J are TRBV19 and TRBJ1-2; D gene unclear. This CDR3 has 15 amino acids. Between the trimmed V and J ends, which lost 7 bases and 5 bases, there was a span of 20 bases. The germline CDR1 and CDR2 sequences are LNHDA and SQIVND (reference sequence). This CDR3 is CASNRGATLLYGYTF. CDR3 nucleotides: TGTGCCAGTAATCGGGGAGCAACACTCCTATATGGCTACACCTTC.

This clone appeared a single time. CDR3 sequence: CASRQILRTPNTEAFF. CDR3 sequence (DNA): TGTGCCAGCAGACAAATTCTCCGGACACCTAACACTGAAGCTTTCTTT. The gene calls are TRBV28 and TRBJ1-1; a weak D match, TRBD1 (5 bases). The V gene's germline CDR1 is MDHEN and CDR2 SYDVKM. V was cut by 6 bases and J by 2 bases, with 19 bases left in between. This CDR3 is built from 16 residues.

J is TRBJ2-1 and V is TRBV19, with 10 nucleotides matching TRBD2. This CDR3 is built from 16 residues. Germline CDR1 LNHDA, CDR2 SQIVND (reference sequence). V gave up 5 bases and J gave up 4 bases; unmatched junction bases: 8. The DNA for the CDR3 is TGTGCCAGTAGTTCCCGGACTAGCGGAGATTACAATGAGCAGTTCTTC. Amino acids: CASSSRTSGDYNEQFF. Looking up the rest from reference TRBV19 and TRBJ2-1 gives the full variable domain: DGGITQSPKYLFRKEGQNVTLSCEQNLNHDAMYWYRQDPGQGLRLIYYSQIVNDFQKGDIAEGYSVSREKKESFPLTVTSAQKNPTAFYLCASSSRTSGDYNEQFFGPGTRLTVL.

The chain combines TRBV21-1 with TRBJ2-7; no DNA check was done on the table's D call, TRBD1. TRBV21-1 is a known pseudogene. The CDR3 extends over 18 amino acids. The CDR3 loop reads CASSIPGQGTLGWREQYF. CDR3 in DNA: TGTGCCAGCAGCATACCGGGACAGGGGACCCTCGGGTGGCGCGAGCAGTACTTC.

The rearrangement joins TRBV9 to TRBJ2-5; D possibly corresponds to TRBD1 (5 bases). The CDR3 extends over 14 amino acids. The germline CDR1 and CDR2 sequences are SGDLS and YYNGEE. Trimming cost V 0 bases and J 5 bases, with 11 bases left between them. Here the CDR3 reads CASSVGWGEETQYF. The CDR3 DNA is TGTGCCAGCAGCGTAGGTTGGGGCGAGGAGACCCAGTACTTC.

The chain employs TRBV27 and TRBJ2-7, with unresolved D. CDR1 MNHEY and CDR2 SMNVEV come from the germline V gene (reference sequence). Trimming left V 2 bases short and J 2 bases short, with 10 bases between. The CDR3 loop spans 14 amino acids. The CDR3 here is CASSLMGRTYEQYF. In DNA, the CDR3 is TGTGCCAGCAGTTTAATGGGCAGAACCTACGAGCAGTACTTC.